This entry lists 13 T cell receptor beta chains sequenced from one sample in a study of T cells in localized non-small cell lung cancer. Only in-frame clones appear in the TCRdb table, and some are missing; sequencing was by immunoSEQ multiplex PCR. The table shows tens of thousands of clones, with 85% to 90% occurring only once. The material sequenced was peripheral blood, taken before any cancer treatment. The source is a male donor older than 55 with stage I lung adenocarcinoma.

The V call is TRBV6-6, the J call TRBJ1-1; 7 bases match TRBD1. CDR1 is MNHNY, CDR2 SVGAGI, per germline (reference sequence). V lost 6 bases to trimming and J lost 1 base; unmatched junction nucleotides: 2. The CDR3 is made up of 13 amino acids. The CDR3 sequence is CASSHRGNTEAFF. CDR3 nucleotides: TGTGCCAGCAGCCACAGGGGGAACACTGAAGCTTTCTTT.

The J gene is TRBJ1-2, the V gene TRBV19; D gene uncertain. V was pared by 7 bases and J by 3 bases, with 15 bases between. Germline assignment: CDR1 LNHDA and CDR2 SQIVND (reference sequence). This CDR3 is 14 amino acids long. This CDR3 reads CASNSRGIDYGYTF. The DNA for the CDR3 is TGTGCCAGTAATTCGCGGGGTATAGACTATGGCTACACCTTC.

The chain links TRBV5-5 to TRBJ1-2; TRBD1 matches at 8 bases. The ends lost 2 bases at V and 0 bases at J; junction bases unmatched: 6. CDR3 length: 16 residues. Germline CDR1 reads SGHKS; CDR2 reads YYEKEE (reference sequence). This CDR3 reads CASSLLPGQANYGYTF. The CDR3 DNA follows: TGTGCCAGCAGCTTACTGCCGGGACAGGCTAACTATGGCTACACCTTC.

The table lists this clone with a count of one. V and J are TRBV28 and TRBJ2-5; 14 nucleotides line up with TRBD2. The CDR3 is made up of 18 amino acids. Germline V gene data show CDR1 as MDHEN and CDR2 as SYDVKM. V trimming: 5 bases; J trimming: 3 bases; junction bases outside the gene matches: 11. CDR3 region: CASSPPIRTSGRKETQYF. The CDR3, as DNA: TGTGCCAGCAGTCCCCCCATTAGGACTAGCGGGAGGAAAGAGACCCAGTACTTC.

In this sample, this clone turned up once. The genes are TRBV7-2 and TRBJ1-4; 8 nucleotides line up with TRBD1. In germline, CDR1 is SGHTA, CDR2 FQGNSA. With V trimmed by 5 bases and J by 5 bases, 7 bases remained unmatched. The CDR3 covers 15 residues. CDR3 nucleotides: TGTGCCAGCAGCCCAGGGGGCCAACGGAATGAAAAACTGTTTTTT. This encodes CASSPGGQRNEKLFF.

Of note for this clone: The junction departs from the called germline gene at one end, perhaps through a read error. V and J are TRBV7-7 and TRBJ2-1; 11 nucleotides agree with TRBD2. The CDR3 is made up of 14 amino acids. The germline V gene encodes CDR1 SSHAT and CDR2 FNYEAQ (reference sequence). CDR3 bases: TGTGCTAGCAGCTTGACTAGCGGGGCCAATGAGCAGTTCTTC. Translating gives CASSLTSGANEQFF.

The CDR3 coding sequence is TGTGCCAGCAGCCCGACCCGCCTATTCGTTCAGTACTTC. This codes for CASSPTRLFVQYF. The rearrangement joins TRBV7-2 to TRBJ2-4; no firm D call. Looked up from germline, CDR1 is SGHTA and CDR2 is FQGNSA. The V and J ends lost 5 bases and 11 bases respectively, with 16 bases between them. The CDR3 is 13 residues long.

The rearrangement uses TRBV20-1 and TRBJ2-7; D is uncertain. V was trimmed by 6 bases and J by 1 base, leaving 7 bases between them. Germline assignment: CDR1 DFQATT and CDR2 SNEGSKA (reference sequence). The CDR3 is made up of 11 amino acids. CDR3 sequence (DNA): TGCAGTGCCCCAAGGTCCTACGAGCAGTACTTC. It specifies CSAPRSYEQYF.

This chain links TRBV4-1 with TRBJ2-7; TRBD1 might be the D (5 bases). This CDR3 is built from 16 residues. V dropped 1 base and J dropped 2 bases, with 15 bases sitting between them. The germline gives CDR1 MGHRA, CDR2 YSYEKL. CDR3 protein: CASSQGPAGPPYEQYF. Written as DNA, the CDR3 is TGCGCCAGCAGCCAAGGCCCGGCAGGGCCCCCCTACGAGCAGTACTTC.

In its sample, this clone was seen once. The chain joins TRBV28 to TRBJ1-5, with a tentative D call TRBD1 (6 bases). Germline V lookup: CDR1 MDHEN, CDR2 SYDVKM. This CDR3 has 15 residues. Trimming took off 10 bases at V and 1 base at J, with 17 bases between the two ends. The CDR3 protein is CATQGRGLSNQPQHF. The CDR3 DNA is TGTGCCACCCAAGGGAGGGGGTTAAGCAATCAGCCCCAGCATTTT.

The V call is TRBV30, the J call TRBJ2-5; 9 nucleotides match TRBD1. Germline trimming cut 4 bases from V and 2 bases from J; bases unmatched to any gene: 8. The V gene's germline CDR1 is GTSNPN and CDR2 SVGIG (reference sequence). The CDR3 contains 15 residues. The CDR3 protein is CAWKPGQGSQETQYF. Here the CDR3 DNA reads TGTGCCTGGAAACCGGGACAGGGATCTCAAGAGACCCAGTACTTC.

Turning to this clone: At one of its ends the junction is not consistent with the germline gene, which may arise from a read error. The J gene is TRBJ2-1, the V gene TRBV7-7; no reliable D call. This CDR3 has 14 residues. Looked up from germline, CDR1 is SSHAT and CDR2 is FNYEAQ (reference sequence). CDR3 loop: CASSPQISSNEQFF. The DNA for the CDR3 is TGTGCTAGCAGCCCACAGATTAGCTCCAATGAGCAGTTCTTC.

This chain uses TRBV28 with TRBJ1-6, with 9 bases aligning to TRBD1. CDR1 and CDR2 from the germline V gene are MDHEN and SYDVKM. The CDR3 sequence is 15 residues long. V lost 7 bases to trimming and J lost 6 bases; unmatched junction nucleotides: 7. The CDR3 DNA reads as TGTGCCAGCATACTACAGGGGGCGAGTAATTCACCCCTCCACTTT. Translated, it gives CASILQGASNSPLHF.